The rows below give T cell receptor beta chains drawn from one sample of a study of metastatic and nonmetastatic thyroid tumors. TCRdb re-clonotyped the PCR reads through MiXCR. The sample consists of about 39,000 clones, 9% to 13% of them appearing once. Material for sequencing was blood. These receptors were taken from a male donor with papillary thyroid cancer or a benign thyroid nodule (not recorded which). Some clones in this sample may be carry-over from other donors' samples. Both conserved end residues are part of each CDR3. D genes are given only for firm matches. For some rows the clone size is stated as once, few or many, or as a class when expanded; others skip it.

>many|TRBJ2-1|TRBD1|TRBV5-1
TGCGCCAGCAGGACAGGGTTTGGATCCGGGAAAAATGAGCAGTTCTTC
CASRTGFGSGKNEQFF
>few|TRBJ2-3|NA|TRBV12-3/TRBV12-4
TGTGCCAGCATTCCACTACGAGCCACAGATACGCAGTATTTT
CASIPLRATDTQYF
>many|TRBJ1-5|NA|TRBV27
TGTGCCAGCAGCCCTGTTGACAGAAGCAATCAGCCCCAGCATTTT
CASSPVDRSNQPQHF
>many|TRBJ2-7|NA|TRBV14
TGTGCCAGCAGCCATTCCTACGAGCAGTACTTC
CASSHSYEQYF
>NA|TRBJ2-5|NA|TRBV28
TGTGCCAGCGTTTCTAGCTGGAGAAGTGAGACCCAGTACTTT
CASVSSWRSETQYF
>many|TRBJ2-1|TRBD1|TRBV19
TGTGCCAGCGGACAGGGCTCCTACAATGAGCAGTTCTTC
CASGQGSYNEQFF
>many|TRBJ1-2|NA|TRBV2
TGTGCCAGCAGTGCCAGTTTCCCCTATGGCTACACCTTC
CASSASFPYGYTF
>NA|TRBJ2-1|NA|TRBV7-3
TGTGCCAGCAGCTCAACGCCGGGACATACGAATGAGCAGTTCTTC
CASSSTPGHTNEQFF
>many|TRBJ2-1|NA|TRBV6-1
TGTGCCAGCAGTGCCCGGGCCCTCTCCTACAATGAGCAGTTCTTC
CASSARALSYNEQFF
>many|TRBJ2-3|NA|TRBV15
TGTGCCACCAGCAGGGATATGGGGGATACGCAGTATTTT
CATSRDMGDTQYF
>many|TRBJ1-5|NA|TRBV28
TGTGCCAGCACTACGGACGGGGATCAGCCCCAGCATTTT
CASTTDGDQPQHF
>NA|TRBJ2-3|NA|TRBV5-1
TGCGCCAGCAGCTTGGGGGCACACATACTCACAGATACGCAGTATTTT
CASSLGAHILTDTQYF
>many|TRBJ2-2|NA|TRBV20-1
TGCAGTGCTAGAGGGGGATCGAACACCGGGGAGCTGTTTTTT
CSARGGSNTGELFF
>many|TRBJ1-1|TRBD1|TRBV27
TGTGCCAGCAGTTTACTGGGACAGGGTGAGGCTTTCTTT
CASSLLGQGEAFF